This TCR beta chain stems from a study of shared T cell receptors in the human thymus. This clone came up a few times. Data came from immunoSEQ multiplex PCR; TCRdb stores just in-frame clones and leaves some out. The sample contains hundreds of thousands of clones, around 87% of which appear only once. From germline, CDR1 is MDHEN and CDR2 SYDVKM. V lost 11 bases, J lost 1 base, and 15 bases stayed unmatched. This CDR3 spans 16 amino acids. The sample was also linked to a second study, of human thymus T cells.

The sample comprised thymocytes. The rearrangement links TRBV28 to TRBJ2-7; TRBD2 matches 9 bases. This TCR came from a boy younger than two with a congenital heart defect. CDR3 sequence: CASHPCGGVTSYEQYF. For the CDR3, the DNA is TGTGCCTCCCACCCCTGCGGGGGGGTGACATCCTACGAGCAGTACTTC.